The clone carrying this T cell receptor beta chain was counted at least ten times. Its antigen is as yet unknown. UMIs and a universal primer site were added when TCR cDNA was made by 5'RACE template switching. TCRdb itself ran the 5' RACE reads through MiXCR, one entry per CDR3 protein. The data hold nearly 350,000 distinct CDR3 sequences, with 7% to 10% observed a single time. Between the trimmed V and J ends, which lost 4 bases and 0 bases, there was a span of 16 bases. The CDR3 extends over 17 amino acids. From germline, CDR1 is MGHRA and CDR2 YSYEKL. This record comes from a study of T cells after yellow fever vaccination. Study at large: SMART-Seq v4 Ultra Low Input served to prepare low-cell-number fractions.

Study-wide results and caveats: Post-booster repertoires contained most primary-vaccination clones again (about 96% CD4, less than 90% CD8).

This specimen consisted of PBMCs, obtained around 45 days after the first yellow fever vaccination. This TCR derives from a man between 18 and 29 years old who received the YFV17D yellow fever vaccine. This rearrangement joins TRBV4-1 to TRBJ2-1, with D unresolved. CDR3 sequence: CASSLTPFTVSYNEQFF. The DNA for the CDR3 is TGCGCCAGCAGCCTGACCCCCTTCACTGTCTCCTACAATGAGCAGTTCTTC.